These 3 T cell receptor beta chains share one sample of origin, sequenced in a study of blood T cell repertoires in COVID-19. The protocol was immunoSEQ multiplex PCR, while the TCRdb copy is restricted to in-frame clones and leaves out a portion. The table lists about 94,000 clones, approximately 80% of them singletons. What was sequenced was peripheral blood. These receptors all come from a human donor in a cohort sampled during active COVID-19.

This clone appeared a few times. V gene TRBV13 combines with J gene TRBJ2-6, with 8 positions matching TRBD2. This CDR3 has 17 amino acids. Trimming at V came to 4 bases and at J to 0 bases, leaving 5 bases not matched to a gene. CDR1 PRHDT and CDR2 FYEKMQ come from the germline V gene (reference sequence). CDR3 loop: CASSSKREPSGANVLTF. CDR3 bases: TGTGCCAGCAGCTCCAAGCGGGAGCCCTCTGGGGCCAACGTCCTGACTTTC.

The CDR3 bases are TGCGCCAGCAGCTTGGCAGGGGGCTATCAGCCCCAGCATTTT. It is translated as CASSLAGGYQPQHF. The rearrangement joins TRBV5-1 to TRBJ1-5; 8 bases agree with TRBD1. CDR1 SGHRS and CDR2 YFSETQ come from the germline V gene. The CDR3 totals 14 residues. Losses at the gene ends were 0 bases for V and 5 bases for J; bases not matched to a gene: 1.

This clone came up once. The chain has TRBV3-1 (or the pseudogene TRBV3-2) and TRBJ1-1, with 9 bases aligning to TRBD1. Losses at the gene ends were 6 bases for V and 7 bases for J; bases not matched to a gene: 6. The CDR3 runs to 13 residues. The germline V gene has CDR1 LGHDT and CDR2 YNNKEL (reference sequence). The CDR3 region is CASRNRQGGEAFF. The CDR3 DNA is TGTGCCAGCAGGAATCGACAGGGGGGTGAAGCTTTCTTT.